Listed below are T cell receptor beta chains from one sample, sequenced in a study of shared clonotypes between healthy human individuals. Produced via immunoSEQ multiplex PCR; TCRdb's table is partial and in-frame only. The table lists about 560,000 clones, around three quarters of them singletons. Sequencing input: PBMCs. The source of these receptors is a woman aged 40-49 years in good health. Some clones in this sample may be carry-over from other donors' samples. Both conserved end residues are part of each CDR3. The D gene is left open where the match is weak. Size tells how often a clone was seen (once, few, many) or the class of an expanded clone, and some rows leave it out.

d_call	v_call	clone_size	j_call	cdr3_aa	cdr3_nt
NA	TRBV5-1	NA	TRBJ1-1	CASSLGSGNTEAFF	TGCGCCAGCAGCTTGGGGAGTGGGAACACTGAAGCTTTCTTT
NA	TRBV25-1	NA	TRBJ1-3	CASRLAGQNTIYF	TGTGCCAGCAGGCTGGCAGGGCAAAACACCATATATTTT
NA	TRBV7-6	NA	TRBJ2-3	CASSLATAGDTQYF	TGTGCCAGCAGCTTAGCAACAGCTGGAGATACGCAGTATTTT
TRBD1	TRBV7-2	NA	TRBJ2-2	CASSLGRRGPTGELFF	TGTGCCAGCAGCTTAGGGCGCAGGGGGCCCACCGGGGAGCTGTTTTTT
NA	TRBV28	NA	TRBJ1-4	CASSPAGTNEKLFF	TGTGCCAGCAGTCCCGCTGGTACTAATGAAAAACTGTTTTTT
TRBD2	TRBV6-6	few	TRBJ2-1	CASRGGVEQFF	TGTGCCAGCAGGGGGGGGGTGGAGCAGTTCTTC
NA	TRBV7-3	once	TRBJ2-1	CASSLGLNEQFF	TGTGCCAGCAGCCTCGGTCTCAATGAGCAGTTCTTC
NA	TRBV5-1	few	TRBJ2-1	CASSLDYEQFF	TGCGCCAGCAGCTTGGACTATGAGCAGTTCTTC
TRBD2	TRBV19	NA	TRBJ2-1	CATAGSSYNEQFF	TGTGCCACAGCGGGGAGCTCCTACAATGAGCAGTTCTTC
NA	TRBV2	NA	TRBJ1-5	CASTWGGADQPQHF	TGTGCCAGCACCTGGGGGGGGGCAGACCAGCCCCAGCATTTT
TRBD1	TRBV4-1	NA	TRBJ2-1	CASSQAEGQYNEQFF	TGCGCCAGCAGCCAAGCTGAGGGACAGTACAATGAGCAGTTCTTC
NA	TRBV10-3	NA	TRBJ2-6	CAISREGANVLTF	TGTGCCATCAGTAGGGAGGGGGCCAACGTCCTGACTTTC
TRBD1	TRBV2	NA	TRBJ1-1	CARSKTLQGAGTEAFF	TGTGCCAGGAGCAAAACCCTACAGGGGGCCGGCACTGAAGCTTTCTTT
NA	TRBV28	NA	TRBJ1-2	CASRQDPNYGYTF	TGTGCCAGTCGACAGGACCCCAACTATGGCTACACCTTC
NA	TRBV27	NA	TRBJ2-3	CASSLRVADTQYF	TGTGCCAGCAGTTTAAGGGTCGCAGATACGCAGTATTTT
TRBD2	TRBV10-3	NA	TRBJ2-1	CAISETSVYNEQFF	TGTGCCATCAGTGAAACTAGCGTGTACAATGAGCAGTTCTTC
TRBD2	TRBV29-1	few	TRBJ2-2	CSVAGGASATGELFF	TGCAGCGTTGCGGGGGGGGCTTCGGCCACCGGGGAGCTGTTTTTT
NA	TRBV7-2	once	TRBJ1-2	CASSYDREQAGYTF	TGTGCCAGCAGCTACGACAGAGAACAGGCCGGCTACACCTTC
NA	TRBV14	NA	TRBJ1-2	CASSQSGKEHYGYTF	TGTGCCAGCAGCCAGTCCGGGAAAGAGCACTATGGCTACACCTTC
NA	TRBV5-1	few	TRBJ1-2	CASSLDSSSNYGYTF	TGCGCCAGCAGCTTGGATTCATCCTCTAACTATGGCTACACCTTC
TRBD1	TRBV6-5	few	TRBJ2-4	CASSYLGQGRDIQYF	TGTGCCAGCAGTTACCTCGGACAGGGGCGGGACATTCAGTACTTC
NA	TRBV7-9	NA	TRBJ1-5	CASSLASGAQHF	TGTGCCAGCAGCTTAGCGTCGGGGGCTCAGCATTTT
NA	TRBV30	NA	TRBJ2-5	CAWRDFQETQYF	TGTGCCTGGAGGGACTTCCAAGAGACCCAGTACTTC
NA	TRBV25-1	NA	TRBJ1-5	CASSGKGEGQPQHF	TGTGCCAGCAGTGGTAAGGGGGAAGGTCAGCCCCAGCATTTT
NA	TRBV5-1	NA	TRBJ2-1	CASSLGGGSNEQFF	TGCGCCAGCAGCTTGGGTGGTGGTTCCAATGAGCAGTTCTTC
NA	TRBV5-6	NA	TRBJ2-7	CASSKETYEQYF	TGTGCCAGCAGCAAGGAGACCTACGAGCAGTACTTC
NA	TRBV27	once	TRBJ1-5	CASSEGTRSNQPQHF	TGTGCCAGCAGTGAGGGGACCCGCAGCAATCAGCCCCAGCATTTT
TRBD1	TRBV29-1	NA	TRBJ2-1	CSVEPPGQAGYNEQFF	TGCAGCGTTGAACCCCCGGGACAGGCGGGATACAATGAGCAGTTCTTC
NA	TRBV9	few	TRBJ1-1	CASSVEHETEAFF	TGTGCCAGCAGCGTAGAGCACGAAACCGAAGCTTTCTTT
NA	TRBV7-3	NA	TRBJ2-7	CASSLEGGPLYEQYF	TGTGCCAGCAGCTTGGAGGGAGGTCCCCTCTACGAGCAGTACTTC
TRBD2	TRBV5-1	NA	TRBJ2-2	CASSYLAGDSTGELFF	TGCGCCAGCAGCTATCTAGCGGGAGACAGCACCGGGGAGCTGTTTTTT
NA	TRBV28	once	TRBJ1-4	CASSRRGVYEKLFF	TGTGCCAGCAGCCGGCGTGGGGTTTATGAAAAACTGTTTTTT
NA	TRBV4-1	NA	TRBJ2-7	CASSQDWLWEQYF	TGCGCCAGCAGCCAAGATTGGCTCTGGGAGCAGTACTTC
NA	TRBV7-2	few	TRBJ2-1	CASSSRTKGDEQFF	TGTGCCAGCAGCTCGCGGACGAAAGGCGATGAGCAGTTCTTC
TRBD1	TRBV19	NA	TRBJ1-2	CASRQGGADYGYTF	TGTGCCAGTAGACAGGGGGGGGCCGACTATGGCTACACCTTC
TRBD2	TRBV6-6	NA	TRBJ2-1	CASTLTSGSWSEQFF	TGTGCCAGCACTCTGACTAGCGGGAGTTGGAGTGAGCAGTTCTTC
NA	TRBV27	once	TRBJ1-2	CASSFTANYGYTF	TGTGCCAGCAGTTTCACAGCTAACTATGGCTACACCTTC
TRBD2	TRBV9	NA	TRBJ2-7	CASSTTSGSTYEQYF	TGTGCCAGCAGCACAACTAGCGGGAGTACCTACGAGCAGTACTTC
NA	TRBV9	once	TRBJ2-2	CASSPRGSGDTGELFF	TGTGCCAGCAGCCCCCGGGGTAGCGGAGACACCGGGGAGCTGTTTTTT
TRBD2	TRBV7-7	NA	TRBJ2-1	CASSPRLAGGEGEQFF	TGTGCCAGCAGCCCCAGACTAGCGGGAGGGGAGGGTGAGCAGTTCTTC
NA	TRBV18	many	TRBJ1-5	CASSPGQLINQPQHF	TGTGCCAGCTCACCCGGGCAGCTCATTAATCAGCCCCAGCATTTT
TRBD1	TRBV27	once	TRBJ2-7	CASRGTGLAEQYF	TGTGCCAGCAGGGGGACAGGGCTCGCCGAGCAGTACTTC
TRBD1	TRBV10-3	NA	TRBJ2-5	CAISEGWDRGLETQYF	TGTGCCATCAGTGAGGGCTGGGACAGGGGTCTGGAGACCCAGTACTTC
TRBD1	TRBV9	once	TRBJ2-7	CASSVGDRGYEQYF	TGTGCCAGCAGCGTAGGGGACAGAGGCTACGAGCAGTACTTC
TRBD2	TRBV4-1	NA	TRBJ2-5	CASSTPRRERGRETQYF	TGCGCCAGCAGCACACCCCGGCGGGAGCGGGGTAGAGAGACCCAGTACTTC
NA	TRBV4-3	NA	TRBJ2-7	CASSQDRDPLSYEQYF	TGCGCCAGCAGCCAAGATCGGGACCCTCTTTCCTACGAGCAGTACTTC
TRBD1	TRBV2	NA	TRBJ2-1	CASTPDRGNEQFF	TGTGCCAGCACTCCCGACAGGGGAAATGAGCAGTTCTTC
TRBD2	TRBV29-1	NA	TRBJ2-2	CSVGLAGPTGELFF	TGCAGCGTTGGACTAGCGGGGCCGACCGGGGAGCTGTTTTTT
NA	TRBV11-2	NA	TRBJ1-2	CASSPTGGRARANYGYTF	TGTGCCAGCAGCCCCACAGGTGGCAGGGCGAGAGCTAACTATGGCTACACCTTC
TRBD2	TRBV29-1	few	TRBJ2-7	CSVSGDGPYEQYF	TGCAGCGTTAGCGGGGACGGCCCCTACGAGCAGTACTTC
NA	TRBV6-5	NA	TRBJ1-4	CASSYSGSRDEKLFF	TGTGCCAGCAGTTACTCGGGGTCAAGGGATGAAAAACTGTTTTTT
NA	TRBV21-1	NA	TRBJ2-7	CASSKPDRPNAVQPYF	TGTGCCAGCAGCAAACCAGACAGGCCGAATGCTGTTCAACCGTACTTC
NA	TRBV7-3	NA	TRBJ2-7	CASSLIGGPSYEQYF	TGTGCCAGCAGCTTAATTGGGGGGCCCTCCTACGAGCAGTACTTC
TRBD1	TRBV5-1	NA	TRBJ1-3	CASRPTGGDSNTIYF	TGCGCCAGCAGACCGACAGGGGGCGATTCGAACACCATATATTTT
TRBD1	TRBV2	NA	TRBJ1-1	CASCRDRANTEAFF	TGTGCCAGTTGCCGGGACAGGGCCAACACTGAAGCTTTCTTT
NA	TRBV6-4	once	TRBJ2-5	CASSDPSGRPRHGVRGQETQYF	TGTGCCAGCAGTGACCCGTCGGGACGCCCGCGTCACGGGGTAAGAGGCCAAGAGACCCAGTACTTC
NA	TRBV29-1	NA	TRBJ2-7	CSVSISGAREQYF	TGCAGCGTTTCAATTTCGGGAGCCCGAGAGCAGTACTTC